The 30 T cell receptor beta chains below come from one sample, sequenced in a study of T cells after somatic rescue of genetic block. Sequenced by immunoSEQ multiplex PCR; TCRdb stores in-frame clones only, minus some. The table records about 52,000 clones, 90% to 97% of them present only once. The sequencing input was peripheral blood mononuclear cells (PBMCs). The receptors derive from a child in the first two years of life.

This rearrangement joins TRBV7-8 to TRBJ2-7; D remains unclear. CDR1 SGHVS and CDR2 FQNEAQ come from the germline V gene. V shed 1 base and J shed 3 bases, with 4 bases lying between them. The CDR3 has 12 residues. The CDR3 here is CASSLVFYEQYF. DNA for the CDR3: TGTGCCAGCAGCTTAGTTTTCTACGAGCAGTACTTC. The whole variable domain, filled in from reference TRBV7-8 and TRBJ2-7, reads GAGVSQSPRYKVAKRGQDVALRCDPISGHVSLFWYQQALGQGPEFLTYFQNEAQLDKSGLPSDRFFAERPEGSVSTLKIQRTQQEDSAVYLCASSLVFYEQYFGPGTRLTVT.

The rearrangement joins TRBV19 to TRBJ1-5; D gene ambiguous. The CDR3 extends over 13 amino acids. The germline gives CDR1 LNHDA, CDR2 SQIVND (reference sequence). V lost 4 bases and J lost 4, with 8 bases in between. CDR3 in amino acids: CASSTGRNQPQHF. Written as DNA, the CDR3 is TGTGCCAGTAGTACCGGCCGTAATCAGCCCCAGCATTTT.

CDR3 nucleotide sequence: TGTGCCAGCAGTTTACAGGGACTAGCGGTATACGAGCAGTACTTC. Its protein product is CASSLQGLAVYEQYF. J is TRBJ2-7 and V is TRBV28; 11 bases agree with TRBD2. Germline trimming cut 2 bases from V and 4 bases from J; bases unmatched to any gene: 4. CDR3 length equals 15 residues. Germline V gene sequence: CDR1 MDHEN, CDR2 SYDVKM. Looking up the rest from reference TRBV28 and TRBJ2-7 gives the full variable domain: DVKVTQSSRYLVKRTGEKVFLECVQDMDHENMFWYRQDPGLGLRLIYFSYDVKMKEKGDIPEGYSVSREKKERFSLILESASTNQTSMYLCASSLQGLAVYEQYFGPGTRLTVT.

The CDR3 DNA follows: TGTGCCAGCAGCGCATTAGGGGGACCGAATGAAAAACTGTTTTTT. This translates into CASSALGGPNEKLFF. V and J are TRBV9 and TRBJ1-4; maybe TRBD1 (6 bases). From germline, CDR1 is SGDLS and CDR2 YYNGEE. This CDR3 comprises 15 residues. Trimming took 3 bases from V and 5 from J, leaving 14 bases between them.

The chain has TRBV6-5 and TRBJ1-1, with 9 positions matching TRBD1. The CDR3 length is 12 residues. The germline V gene has CDR1 MNHEY and CDR2 SVGAGI. V lost 9 bases and J lost 4; bases outside the gene matches: 3. This chain's CDR3 is CASKTGGTEAFF. The CDR3 DNA follows: TGTGCCAGTAAGACAGGGGGCACTGAAGCTTTCTTT.

This clone was detected once. The V and J genes are TRBV14 and TRBJ2-2, with D unclear. The CDR3 spans 12 residues. Germline CDR1 is SGHDN and CDR2 is FVKESK. V was pared by 4 bases and J by 4 bases, with 4 bases between. The CDR3 sequence: CASSRTTGELFF. DNA of the CDR3: TGTGCCAGCAGCCGGACCACCGGGGAGCTGTTTTTT.

V usage is TRBV2 and J usage is TRBJ2-5; TRBD1 matches 9 bases. The CDR3 length is 14 residues. Per germline, CDR1 SNHLY and CDR2 FYNNEI. J was trimmed by 5 bases and V by 6 bases; bases with no gene match: 7. The CDR3, as DNA: TGTGCCAGCAGCGGGACAGGGCCTAGGGAGACCCAGTACTTC. It encodes CASSGTGPRETQYF.

The rearrangement uses TRBV4-1 and TRBJ1-3; D not resolved. CDR3 length: 19 residues. CDR1 is MGHRA, CDR2 YSYEKL, per germline. V was pared by 2 bases and J by 0 bases, with 20 bases between. CDR3: CASSQTWFMGGRSGNTIYF. Written as DNA, the CDR3 is TGCGCCAGCAGCCAAACATGGTTTATGGGCGGGCGCTCTGGAAACACCATATATTTT.

This chain uses TRBV28 with TRBJ2-4; the match to TRBD1 covers 12 bases. This CDR3 spans 15 amino acids. The germline V gene has CDR1 MDHEN and CDR2 SYDVKM. J was trimmed by 5 bases and V by 3 bases; bases with no gene match: 2. CDR3 coding DNA: TGTGCCAGCAGTTTCCGGGACAGGGGGCAAAACATTCAGTACTTC. Translated: CASSFRDRGQNIQYF.

V is TRBV6-1 and J is TRBJ1-1, with a weak D call TRBD1 (5 bases). Deletions cut 6 bases from V and 6 bases from J, with 11 bases between. Germline-derived CDR1 and CDR2 are MNHNS and SASEGT. CDR3 length equals 12 residues. CDR3 bases: TGTGCCAGCAGCTATAGGGGTCCTGAAGCTTTCTTT. Translation: CASSYRGPEAFF.

This sequence joins TRBV7-9 and TRBJ2-2; 7 nucleotides line up with TRBD2. The V gene end was trimmed by 5 bases and the J gene end by 5 bases; junction bases not matched to a gene: 2. CDR1 is SEHNR and CDR2 is FQNEAQ in the germline V gene (reference sequence). This CDR3 is 13 amino acids long. The CDR3 sequence: CASSQGGTGELFF. CDR3 DNA sequence: TGTGCCAGCAGCCAGGGAGGGACCGGGGAGCTGTTTTTT.

The J gene is TRBJ2-5, the V gene TRBV30; no clear D gene. The germline gives CDR1 GTSNPN, CDR2 SVGIG (reference sequence). Trimming left V 3 bases short and J 4 bases short, with 3 bases between. This CDR3 has 10 residues. CDR3 in DNA: TGTGCCTGGAGGGGAGAGACCCAGTACTTC. Its protein is CAWRGETQYF.

The chain employs TRBV28 and TRBJ1-6; no reliable D call. This CDR3 has 12 residues. Deletions cut 4 bases from V and 10 bases from J, with 8 bases between. Germline lookup yields CDR1 MDHEN and CDR2 SYDVKM. CDR3: CASSSRFSPLHF. In DNA, the CDR3 is TGTGCCAGCAGTTCCAGGTTCTCACCCCTCCACTTT.

The rearrangement joins TRBV10-3 to TRBJ2-3; 7 positions match TRBD2. The CDR3 contains 16 residues. Germline loops: CDR1 ENHRY, CDR2 SYGVKD. J gave up 2 bases and V 0 bases, and 5 bases lay outside the gene matches. The CDR3 loop is CAISESIAGSTDTQYF. The CDR3 DNA follows: TGTGCCATCAGTGAGTCGATAGCGGGCTCCACAGATACGCAGTATTTT.

For the CDR3, the DNA is TGTGCCAGCAGCCGTTGGGGGGCGGGGAATGAAAAACTGTTTTTT. This sequence encodes CASSRWGAGNEKLFF. V and J are TRBV5-6 and TRBJ1-4, with D possibly being TRBD1 (6 bases). The CDR3 has 15 residues. Per germline, CDR1 SGHDT and CDR2 YYEEEE. V gave up 4 bases and J gave up 5 bases, with 15 bases separating them.

The chain carries TRBV28 and TRBJ2-3; no clear D gene. The CDR3 runs to 13 residues. Between the trimmed V and J ends, which lost 4 bases and 4 bases, there was a span of 9 bases. Germline CDR1 is MDHEN and CDR2 is SYDVKM. CDR3 sequence reads: CASSSKSADTQYF. The CDR3 bases are TGTGCCAGCAGTTCGAAGTCGGCAGATACGCAGTATTTT.

This chain links TRBV5-6 with TRBJ2-7; no definite D call. CDR3 length equals 14 residues. Trimming stripped 0 bases from V and 0 bases from J, with 7 bases between. Germline CDR1 is SGHDT and CDR2 is YYEEEE. CDR3 coding DNA: TGTGCCAGCAGCTTGGGGGGTTCCTCCTACGAGCAGTACTTC. Its translation is CASSLGGSSYEQYF.

The chain couples TRBV9 to TRBJ2-5; 7 bases align to TRBD2. CDR1 is SGDLS and CDR2 is YYNGEE in the germline V gene. V lost 3 bases to trimming and J lost 5 bases; unmatched junction nucleotides: 13. This CDR3 is 16 amino acids long. Here the CDR3 reads CASSAGWGRARETQYF. CDR3 DNA: TGTGCCAGCAGCGCTGGGTGGGGGAGGGCCAGGGAGACCCAGTACTTC.

The chain recombines TRBV7-9 with TRBJ2-1; 9 nucleotides line up with TRBD2. Germline V gene lookup returns CDR1 SEHNR and CDR2 FQNEAQ (reference sequence). The CDR3 is 15 residues long. V shed 6 bases and J 7 bases; nucleotides not matched to a gene: 10. This chain's CDR3 is CASSRSGSGGNEQFF. The CDR3 region has the DNA TGTGCCAGCAGTCGTAGCGGGAGTGGGGGGAATGAGCAGTTCTTC. Together with reference TRBV7-9 and TRBJ2-1, the CDR3 gives the full variable domain: DTGVSQNPRHKITKRGQNVTFRCDPISEHNRLYWYRQTLGQGPEFLTYFQNEAQLEKSRLLSDRFSAERPKGSFSTLEIQRTEQGDSAMYLCASSRSGSGGNEQFFGPGTRLTVL.

V gene TRBV5-1 combines with J gene TRBJ2-5; perhaps TRBD2 as D (6 bases). Germline CDR1 SGHRS, CDR2 YFSETQ. With 1 base removed from V and 2 bases from J, the gap between germline ends came to 12 bases. The CDR3 loop spans 15 amino acids. In DNA form, the CDR3 reads TGCGCCAGCAGCTTGCATAGCGGAGTTCAAGAGACCCAGTACTTC. This translates into CASSLHSGVQETQYF.

CDR3 coding DNA: TGTGCCAGCAGTTTACACGATACGCAGTATTTT. As protein: CASSLHDTQYF. The V gene is TRBV27, the J gene TRBJ2-3; D not resolved. CDR1 and CDR2 (germline): MNHEY, SMNVEV (reference sequence). The V end was cut by 2 bases, the J end by 6 bases, with 3 bases between. CDR3 length: 11 amino acids.

V gene TRBV9 combines with J gene TRBJ2-3; D not resolved. This CDR3 comprises 14 residues. Trimming pared 4 bases from V and 2 bases from J, leaving 11 bases between. Germline CDR1 SGDLS, CDR2 YYNGEE. The DNA of the CDR3 is TGTGCCAGCAGCCCCTCTACCCTCACAGATACGCAGTATTTT. This gives the protein CASSPSTLTDTQYF.

A single count supports this clone. The chain recombines TRBV5-1 with TRBJ2-7, with TRBD1 identical over 10 bases. Germline assignment: CDR1 SGHRS and CDR2 YFSETQ. The junction had 10 bases not matched to a gene; V was cut back by 4 bases and J by 6 bases. The CDR3 is 15 residues long. The CDR3 region is CASSPRDRGRSEQYF. The CDR3 nucleotides read TGCGCCAGCAGCCCACGGGACAGGGGAAGGAGCGAGCAGTACTTC.

The gene calls are TRBV20-1 and TRBJ2-3; D remains ambiguous. Looked up from germline, CDR1 is DFQATT and CDR2 is SNEGSKA (reference sequence). V was shortened by 5 bases and J by 3 bases, with 6 bases between the two germline ends. The CDR3 is made up of 11 amino acids. CDR3 sequence: CSAQRTDTQYF. CDR3 nucleotide sequence: TGCAGTGCTCAGAGGACAGATACGCAGTATTTT.

The DNA of the CDR3 is TGCGCCAGCAGCTTGGATGCGCGGGGGAACACCGGGGAGCTGTTTTTT. As protein: CASSLDARGNTGELFF. The chain recombines TRBV5-1 with TRBJ2-2, with D perhaps TRBD2 (6 bases). Germline V gives CDR1 SGHRS, CDR2 YFSETQ. V was clipped by 0 bases and J by 1 base, with 10 bases between them. CDR3 size: 16 residues.

V and J are TRBV7-3 and TRBJ2-1; 9 nucleotides line up with TRBD2. V was pared by 4 bases and J by 10 bases, with 5 bases of the junction left unmatched. Germline lookup yields CDR1 SGHTA and CDR2 FQGTGA. This CDR3 region has 13 residues. The CDR3 is CASSSSGITEQFF. CDR3 DNA sequence: TGTGCCAGCAGCTCTAGCGGGATTACCGAGCAGTTCTTC.

The chain joins TRBV2 to TRBJ1-1; 9 bases agree with TRBD1. The V gene end was trimmed by 3 bases and the J gene end by 4 bases; junction bases not matched to a gene: 0. The CDR3 is 13 residues long. Germline V lookup: CDR1 SNHLY, CDR2 FYNNEI. CDR3 region: CASSEGQGTEAFF. DNA for the CDR3: TGTGCCAGCAGTGAGGGACAGGGCACTGAAGCTTTCTTT.

CDR3 sequence reads: CASSWGTSADNEQFF. The CDR3 DNA sequence: TGCGCCAGCAGCTGGGGGACTAGCGCAGACAATGAGCAGTTCTTC. The V gene is TRBV5-1, the J gene TRBJ2-1; 10 bases fit TRBD2. CDR3 length equals 15 residues. Germline-derived CDR1 and CDR2 are SGHRS and YFSETQ. J lost 5 bases, V lost 3 bases, and 5 bases had no gene match. The full variable domain, rest sourced from reference TRBV5-1 and TRBJ2-1, is KAGVTQTPRYLIKTRGQQVTLSCSPISGHRSVSWYQQTPGQGLQFLFEYFSETQRNKGNFPGRFSGRQFSNSRSEMNVSTLELGDSALYLCASSWGTSADNEQFFGPGTRLTVL.

DNA for the CDR3: TGTGCCAGCAGTTCACAGGGGGCGGGTGGCTACACCTTC. Translated: CASSSQGAGGYTF. The chain is built from TRBV28 and TRBJ1-2; 9 bases agree with TRBD1. Trimming cost V 4 bases and J 7 bases; bases outside gene matches: 4. Per the germline V gene, CDR1 is MDHEN and CDR2 is SYDVKM. This CDR3 is 13 amino acids long.

The chain recombines TRBV30 with TRBJ2-7; unclear D gene. CDR1 is GTSNPN, CDR2 SVGIG, per germline (reference sequence). The CDR3 totals 11 residues. The ends were cut back, 0 bases at V and 6 bases at J, with 6 bases in the middle. In nucleotides, the CDR3 is TGTGCCTGGAGTGTAGGTAGCGAGCAGTACTTC. Translation gives CAWSVGSEQYF.